One T cell receptor beta chain is described in this entry. It has no known antigen specificity. No base qualities exist here, and no much larger clone lies one base off it. These data come from a study of a mutant IDH1 vaccine in newly diagnosed glioma (dated by TCRdb to about 2021). Study-level background: In the chemotherapy-containing groups, vaccination started alongside temozolomide cycles, whereas in patients who had radiotherapy alone it started 4-6 weeks after radiotherapy. Of the roughly 30 treated patients, around 60% were male and approximately 40% were female, and a mean age of approximately 40 years was recorded. Prior to enrollment, patients had been given standard therapy consisting of radiotherapy alone, temozolomide alone, or radiochemotherapy with temozolomide, with the combination given to most patients. The week-35 safety follow-up was designated visit V12, and the week-47 end of study was designated visit V13. Peripheral blood samples were drawn at six visits, namely V03 (baseline), V05, V07, V10, V12 and V13. Longitudinal TCRB deep sequencing was performed for some 25 treated patients wherever samples were available for exploratory analyses.

Libraries were made using the immunoSEQ multiplex PCR assay. The hsTCRB Kit was used according to the manufacturer's protocol to amplify rearranged TCR beta chain sequences. An Illumina MiSeq was used to sequence the TCRB libraries. The published analysis was carried out like this. The kit vendor's proprietary platform handled demultiplexing, trimming and gene mapping. TCRdb's version of the immuneACCESS table is confined to in-frame rearrangements and falls short of the full clone set. An unresolved V gene accounts for under half of the shortfall where checked; the remainder is of unknown origin. V and J calls and clone size are copied from that table; D and trimming were computed from the DNA. For this sample there are about 94,000 clones; nearly 90% appear just once. In total, the top ten clones hold around 0.77% of the sample. From the cysteine through the phenylalanine, the CDR3 covers 15 amino acids. Kept here is only the CDR3 DNA, which spans 45 bases and is read in frame from base 1. The junction carries 19 bases between V and J, which are trimmed by 5 bases and 8 bases respectively. CDR1 and CDR2 (SEHNR, FQNEAQ) derive from the germline V gene (reference sequence).

Broader findings and caveats from the paper: It was noted by the authors that analyses of patient blood samples could not be reproduced owing to sample limitations. Selection of PBMC samples for TCRB deep sequencing was based on availability. Vaccine-induced immune responses across multiple MHC alleles were detected in approximately 93% of patients. Changes in the top peripheral T cell clonotypes picked up by TCRB sequencing did not appear to be linked to pseudoprogression.

Explained via the paper, the time point label denotes: week 47, end of study. A 20-mer mutant IDH1 peptide at 300 micrograms in Montanide made up each vaccine dose, which was injected subcutaneously together with topical imiquimod. Across visits V03 through V10, patients got a total of eight vaccinations, given in weeks 1, 3, 5, 7, 11, 15, 19 and 23. The donors had newly diagnosed IDH1-mutant astrocytomas of WHO grade 3 or 4 that showed loss of nuclear ATRX. The samples were drawn from NOA16, a multicentre, single-arm, open-label phase I trial in Germany that tested a mutant IDH1 peptide vaccine in humans for the first time. Genomic DNA for TCRB sequencing was isolated from EDTA blood with the DNeasy Blood and Tissue Kit.

This TCR was recovered from a woman in her forties or fifties with glioma. The rearrangement combines TRBV7-9 with TRBJ2-1; possibly the D gene is TRBD2, per 6 matching bases. Sequenced material: PBMCs, taken from a glioma patient whose treatment included an IDH1 peptide vaccine. CDR3 reads: CASSLQGLPSDEQFF. In nucleotide form, the sequence is TGTGCCAGCAGCCTCCAAGGACTACCCTCCGATGAGCAGTTCTTC.